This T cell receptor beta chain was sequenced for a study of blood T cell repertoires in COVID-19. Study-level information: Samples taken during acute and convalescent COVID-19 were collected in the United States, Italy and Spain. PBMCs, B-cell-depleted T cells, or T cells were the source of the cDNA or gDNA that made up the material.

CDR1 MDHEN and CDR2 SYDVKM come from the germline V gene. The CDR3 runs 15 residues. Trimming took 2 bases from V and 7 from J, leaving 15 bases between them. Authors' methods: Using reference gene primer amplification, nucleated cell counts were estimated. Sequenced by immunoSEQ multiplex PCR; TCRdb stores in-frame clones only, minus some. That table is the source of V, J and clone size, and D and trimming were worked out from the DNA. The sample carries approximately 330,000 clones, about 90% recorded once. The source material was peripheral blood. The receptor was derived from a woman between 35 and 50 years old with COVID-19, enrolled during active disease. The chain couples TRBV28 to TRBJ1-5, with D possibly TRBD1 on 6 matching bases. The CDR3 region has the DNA TGTGCCAGCAGTTTAATACAGGGAAGGGGGCAGCCCCAGCATTTT. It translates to CASSLIQGRGQPQHF.